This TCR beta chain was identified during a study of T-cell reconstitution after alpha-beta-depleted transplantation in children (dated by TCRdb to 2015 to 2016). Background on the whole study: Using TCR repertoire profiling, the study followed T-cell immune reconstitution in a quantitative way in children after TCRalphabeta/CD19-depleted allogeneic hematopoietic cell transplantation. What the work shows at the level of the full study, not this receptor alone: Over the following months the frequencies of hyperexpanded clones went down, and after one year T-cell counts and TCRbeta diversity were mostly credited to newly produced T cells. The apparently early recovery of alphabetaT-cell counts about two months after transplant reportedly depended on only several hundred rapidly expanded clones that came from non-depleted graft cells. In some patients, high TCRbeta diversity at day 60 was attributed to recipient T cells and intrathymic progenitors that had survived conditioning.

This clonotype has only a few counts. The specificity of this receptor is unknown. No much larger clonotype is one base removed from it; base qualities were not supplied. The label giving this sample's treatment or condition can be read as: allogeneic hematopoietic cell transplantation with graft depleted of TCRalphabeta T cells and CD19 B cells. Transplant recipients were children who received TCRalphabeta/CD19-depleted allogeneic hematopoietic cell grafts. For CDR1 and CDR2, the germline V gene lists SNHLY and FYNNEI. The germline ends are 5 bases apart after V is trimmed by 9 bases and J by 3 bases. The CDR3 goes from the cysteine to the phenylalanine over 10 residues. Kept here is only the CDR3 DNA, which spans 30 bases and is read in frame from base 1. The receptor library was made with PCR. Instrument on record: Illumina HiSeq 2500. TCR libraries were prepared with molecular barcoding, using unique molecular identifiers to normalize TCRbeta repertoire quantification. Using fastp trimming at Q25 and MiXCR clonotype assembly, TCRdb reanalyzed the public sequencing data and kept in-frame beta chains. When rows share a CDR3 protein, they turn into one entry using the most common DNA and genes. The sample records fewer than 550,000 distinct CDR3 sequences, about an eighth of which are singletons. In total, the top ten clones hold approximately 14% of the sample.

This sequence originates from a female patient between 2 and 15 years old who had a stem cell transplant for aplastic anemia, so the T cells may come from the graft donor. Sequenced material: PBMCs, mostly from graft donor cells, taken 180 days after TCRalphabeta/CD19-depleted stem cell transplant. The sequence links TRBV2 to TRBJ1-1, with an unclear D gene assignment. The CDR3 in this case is CASLYTEAFF. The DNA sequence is TGTGCCAGTTTATACACTGAAGCTTTCTTT.